These 30 T cell receptor beta chains share one sample of origin, sequenced in a study of blood T cell repertoires in COVID-19. This table comes from immunoSEQ multiplex PCR, and its TCRdb copy is limited to in-frame clones, with some not included. The table records about 48,000 clones, roughly four fifths of them present only once. Source material: peripheral blood. Receptors were obtained from a man aged 35-49 years with acute or convalescent COVID-19.

V gene TRBV2 combines with J gene TRBJ2-3; D call uncertain. Trimming took 0 bases from V and 0 from J, leaving 4 bases between them. Germline V lookup: CDR1 SNHLY, CDR2 FYNNEI. This CDR3 comprises 14 residues. This chain's CDR3 is CASSEAQSTDTQYF. CDR3 coding DNA: TGTGCCAGCAGTGAAGCACAAAGCACAGATACGCAGTATTTT.

J is TRBJ2-5 and V is TRBV18, with 10 nucleotides matching TRBD2. V gave up 2 bases and J gave up 1 base; unmatched junction bases: 4. The CDR3 covers 16 residues. Germline V gene lookup returns CDR1 KGHSH and CDR2 LQKENI. CDR3 sequence: CASSPSVAGGQETQYF. The CDR3 bases are TGTGCCAGCTCACCATCGGTAGCGGGGGGCCAAGAGACCCAGTACTTC.

The genes are TRBV19 and TRBJ1-5; the D gene is possibly TRBD1 (6 bases). CDR1 and CDR2 from the germline V gene are LNHDA and SQIVND (reference sequence). The ends were cut back, 4 bases at V and 5 bases at J, with 12 bases in the middle. The CDR3 runs to 14 residues. The DNA of the CDR3 is TGTGCCAGTAGTACCGACAGGATCGATCAGCCCCAGCATTTT. Its translation is CASSTDRIDQPQHF.

The V and J genes are TRBV2 and TRBJ2-2, with a possible D match to TRBD1 (6 bases). The V end lost 6 bases, the J end lost 5 bases, and 10 bases lay between the germline ends. The CDR3 spans 13 residues. CDR1 and CDR2 (germline): SNHLY, FYNNEI. The CDR3 here is CASRNRETGELFF. The DNA for the CDR3 is TGTGCCAGCAGGAACAGGGAGACCGGGGAGCTGTTTTTT.

This clone was seen only a few times. V gene TRBV10-3 combines with J gene TRBJ1-2; TRBD1 is a possible D gene (5 bases). CDR1 and CDR2 (germline): ENHRY, SYGVKD. This CDR3 comprises 13 residues. The V and J ends lost 6 bases and 5 bases respectively, with 13 bases between them. The CDR3 protein is CAISLDRLYGYTF. The CDR3 nucleotides read TGTGCCATCAGCCTCGACAGATTATATGGCTACACCTTC.

The CDR3 sequence: CATSSIMDRVGVETQYF. The CDR3 DNA reads TGTGCCACCAGTAGTATTATGGACAGGGTGGGCGTGGAGACCCAGTACTTC. The chain combines TRBV24-1 with TRBJ2-5, with 8 bases lining up with TRBD1. The length of the CDR3 is 17 residues. With 6 bases clipped from V and 5 bases from J, the junction kept 16 bases outside the gene matches. Germline V gene sequence: CDR1 KGHDR, CDR2 SFDVKD.

The rearrangement links TRBV11-2 to TRBJ1-6; D remains ambiguous. Germline V gene lookup returns CDR1 SGHAT and CDR2 FQNNGV. CDR3 length: 13 amino acids. Trimming left V 0 bases short and J 9 bases short, with 6 bases between. CDR3 sequence: CASSLDAGSPLHF. DNA for the CDR3: TGTGCCAGCAGCTTAGATGCGGGTTCACCCCTCCACTTT.

V and J are TRBV9 and TRBJ2-7; 9 bases map to TRBD1. Trimming took 3 bases from V and 0 from J; bases not matched to a gene: 4. CDR1 SGDLS and CDR2 YYNGEE come from the germline V gene. The CDR3 has 15 residues. CDR3 DNA: TGTGCCAGCAGCGCCCAGACAGGGGGCTCCTACGAGCAGTACTTC. Its translation: CASSAQTGGSYEQYF.

This chain uses TRBV11-2 with TRBJ2-7; 10 nucleotides line up with TRBD2. J lost 0 bases, V lost 0 bases, and 5 bases had no gene match. The germline CDR1 and CDR2 sequences are SGHAT and FQNNGV. There are 17 residues in the CDR3. CDR3 coding DNA: TGTGCCAGCAGCTTAGATTCCGTAGCGGGGGGCTCCTACGAGCAGTACTTC. This gives the protein CASSLDSVAGGSYEQYF.

V is TRBV30 and J is TRBJ1-4; no clear D. Germline V CDR1 and CDR2: GTSNPN, SVGIG (reference sequence). The CDR3 extends over 12 amino acids. Trimming removed 0 bases from V and 10 bases from J, with 9 bases in between. CDR3 region: CAWSVRGGKLFF. The CDR3 DNA is TGTGCCTGGAGTGTAAGAGGTGGAAAACTGTTTTTT.

The chain uses TRBV2 and TRBJ1-5, with 9 positions matching TRBD1. Trimming cost V 5 bases and J 5 bases; bases outside gene matches: 4. Germline V CDR1 and CDR2: SNHLY, FYNNEI. The CDR3 runs to 14 residues. The CDR3: CASSRDREDQPQHF. CDR3 in DNA: TGTGCCAGCAGTCGGGACAGGGAAGATCAGCCCCAGCATTTT.

The sample holds one count of this clone. CDR3 sequence: CASSQLPGQGAGELFF. The CDR3 DNA is TGTGCCAGCTCACAACTTCCGGGACAGGGAGCCGGGGAGCTGTTTTTT. V is TRBV18 and J is TRBJ2-2, with 9 nucleotides matching TRBD1. Germline assignment: CDR1 KGHSH and CDR2 LQKENI. Trimming at V came to 4 bases and at J to 6 bases, leaving 9 bases not matched to a gene. CDR3 size: 16 residues.

The table lists this clone with a count of one. J is TRBJ1-1 and V is TRBV28, with no clear D. This CDR3 has 14 amino acids. Germline V gives CDR1 MDHEN, CDR2 SYDVKM. The V gene lost 3 bases and the J gene lost 1 base, with 9 bases spanning the gap. The CDR3 reads CASSLATRNTEAFF. CDR3 bases: TGTGCCAGCAGTTTGGCTACTAGGAACACTGAAGCTTTCTTT.

By frequency in the sample, this clone is medium-sized (0.01 to 0.1%). This chain connects TRBV21-1 to TRBJ2-7; the table's D call of TRBD1 was not tested on the DNA. TRBV21-1 is a pseudogene segment. CDR3 length: 19 residues. The CDR3 DNA is TGTGCCAGCAGCAAAGAATGTAGAGCAGGGGTAGATCCCTGCTACGAGCAGTACTTC. It codes for CASSKECRAGVDPCYEQYF.

V and J are TRBV18 and TRBJ1-2, with a tentative D call TRBD1 (6 bases). CDR1 and CDR2 (germline): KGHSH, LQKENI. Trimming left V 3 bases short and J 5 bases short, with 22 bases between. The CDR3 is 17 residues long. The CDR3 DNA is TGTGCCAGCTCACCGAACGAAAGCGGCGGGGGCGGGTATGGCTACACCTTC. Protein: CASSPNESGGGGYGYTF.

This clone was seen a handful of times. V gene TRBV2 combines with J gene TRBJ1-5, with D possibly being TRBD1 (5 bases). Germline CDR1 SNHLY, CDR2 FYNNEI. Trimming took 5 bases from V and 0 from J, leaving 8 bases between them. This CDR3 contains 14 residues. The CDR3, as DNA: TGTGCCAGCAGTAAGCAGGGTAGCAATCAGCCCCAGCATTTT. Translated, it gives CASSKQGSNQPQHF.

This clone has a single count. The chain recombines TRBV3-1 (or the pseudogene TRBV3-2) with TRBJ1-2, with D unresolved. V lost 7 bases and J lost 1, with 10 bases in between. The germline gives CDR1 LGHDT, CDR2 YNNKEL (reference sequence). There are 13 residues in the CDR3. The CDR3 loop reads CASTTNGNYGYTF. The DNA of the CDR3 is TGTGCCAGCACCACTAACGGTAACTATGGCTACACCTTC.

The J gene is TRBJ2-2, the V gene TRBV5-6; a possible D gene is TRBD1 (6 bases). CDR1 is SGHDT, CDR2 YYEEEE, per germline. The CDR3 length is 16 residues. V was trimmed by 0 bases and J by 4 bases, leaving 13 bases between them. CDR3 region: CASSLDRALFTGELFF. CDR3 sequence (DNA): TGTGCCAGCAGCTTGGACAGGGCCCTCTTCACCGGGGAGCTGTTTTTT.

The gene calls are TRBV5-1 and TRBJ2-1, with 9 bases matching TRBD1. CDR3 length: 14 amino acids. After removal of 6 bases from V and 9 bases from J, the junction contained 10 bases not matched to a gene. Per germline, CDR1 SGHRS and CDR2 YFSETQ. In DNA form, the CDR3 reads TGCGCCAGCACCCCCGGGACAGGGAGGGGTGAGCAGTTCTTC. Protein sequence: CASTPGTGRGEQFF.

V usage is TRBV24-1 and J usage is TRBJ2-6; 9 bases align to TRBD1. V gave up 6 bases and J gave up 3 bases; unmatched junction bases: 8. The CDR3 runs 17 residues. Germline loops: CDR1 KGHDR, CDR2 SFDVKD. For the CDR3, the DNA is TGTGCCACCAGTTCGTCCCGGGACAGGGTTGGGGCCAACGTCCTGACTTTC. Translated, it gives CATSSSRDRVGANVLTF.

The chain carries TRBV5-8 and TRBJ2-3; 9 positions agree with TRBD2. The CDR3 contains 14 residues. CDR1 and CDR2 (germline): SGHTS, YDEGEE. V lost 0 bases to trimming and J lost 6 bases; unmatched junction nucleotides: 2. The CDR3 nucleotides are TGTGCCAGCAGCTTGGTAGCGGGGGAGGATACGCAGTATTTT. It translates to CASSLVAGEDTQYF.

The chain uses TRBV24-1 and TRBJ2-1; 9 nucleotides match TRBD1. The CDR3 is 16 amino acids. V was pared by 4 bases and J by 2 bases, with 5 bases of the junction left unmatched. Germline values: CDR1 KGHDR, CDR2 SFDVKD. CDR3 region: CATSESGTGTYNEQFF. CDR3 coding DNA: TGTGCCACCAGTGAAAGCGGGACAGGGACCTACAATGAGCAGTTCTTC.

This chain uses TRBV3-1 (or the pseudogene TRBV3-2) with TRBJ1-4; D is undetermined. V was trimmed by 4 bases and J by 7 bases, leaving 13 bases between them. The CDR3 length is 14 residues. In germline, CDR1 is LGHDT, CDR2 YNNKEL (reference sequence). CDR3 amino acids: CASSPSTSGEKLFF. The CDR3 bases are TGTGCCAGCAGCCCCTCGACAAGTGGTGAAAAACTGTTTTTT.

This chain joins TRBV4-3 and TRBJ2-5; 9 bases line up with TRBD1. CDR1 and CDR2 from the germline V gene are LGHNA and YSLEER. The CDR3 sequence is 16 residues long. After removal of 4 bases from V and 4 bases from J, the junction contained 10 bases not matched to a gene. The CDR3 nucleotides are TGCGCCAGCAGCCGGAGTACAGGGGGCACGGGAGAGACCCAGTACTTC. Its protein is CASSRSTGGTGETQYF.

CDR3 protein: CASSIQGMGAFF. The DNA of the CDR3 is TGTGCCAGCAGTATACAGGGGATGGGGGCTTTCTTT. V and J are TRBV12-3 or TRBV12-4 and TRBJ1-1; 7 positions match TRBD1. The ends lost 5 bases at V and 11 bases at J; junction bases unmatched: 8. CDR3 size: 12 residues.

The rearrangement joins TRBV20-1 to TRBJ1-1, with D uncertain. The CDR3 covers 10 residues. Looked up from germline, CDR1 is DFQATT and CDR2 is SNEGSKA (reference sequence). Deletions cut 0 bases from V and 11 bases from J, with 7 bases between. The CDR3 DNA follows: TGCAGTGCTAGAGAGGCTTACGCTTTCTTT. Translated: CSAREAYAFF.

The J gene is TRBJ1-1, the V gene TRBV7-2, with no clear D. CDR1 and CDR2 from the germline V gene are SGHTA and FQGNSA. There are 14 residues in the CDR3. With 5 bases removed from V and 0 bases from J, the gap between germline ends came to 10 bases. The CDR3 is CASSGDYMNTEAFF. The CDR3 nucleotides are TGTGCCAGCAGCGGTGACTATATGAACACTGAAGCTTTCTTT.

J is TRBJ1-2 and V is TRBV3-1 (or the pseudogene TRBV3-2); D may be TRBD1 (6 bases). The CDR3 extends over 15 amino acids. V dropped 1 base and J dropped 5 bases, with 14 bases sitting between them. CDR1 is LGHDT, CDR2 YNNKEL, per germline (reference sequence). CDR3 DNA sequence: TGTGCCAGCAGCCAAGCCGACAGGACGGGTTATGGCTACACCTTC. Translated: CASSQADRTGYGYTF.

J is TRBJ2-5 and V is TRBV19; TRBD2 matches at 15 bases. V was clipped by 9 bases and J by 1 base; unmatched bases: 6. The CDR3 has 16 amino acids. CDR1 is LNHDA, CDR2 SQIVND, per germline (reference sequence). CDR3: CASRGTSGGFQETQYF. DNA of the CDR3: TGTGCCAGCCGAGGGACTAGCGGGGGGTTCCAAGAGACCCAGTACTTC.

The CDR3 sequence: CAISDGVNTEAFF. CDR3 DNA: TGTGCCATCAGTGATGGAGTGAACACTGAAGCTTTCTTT. The chain couples TRBV10-3 to TRBJ1-1; no clear D gene. This CDR3 has 13 amino acids. Germline assignment: CDR1 ENHRY and CDR2 SYGVKD. V lost 3 bases and J 0 bases, leaving 5 bases between the germline ends.